The subject of this entry is one T cell receptor beta chain. Its cognate antigen is unknown. This CDR3 is built from 16 residues. Germline loops: CDR1 ENHRY, CDR2 SYGVKD. V was pared by 0 bases and J by 4 bases, with 6 bases of the junction left unmatched. This entry belongs to a study of Tregs in tolerant kidney transplant recipients. Study-level findings and limits: No direct test of biological reproducibility was done here. Few patients were studied, so findings need validation in larger groups. The most relevant donor-specific Treg TCRbeta repertoire apparently came from expansion with activated donor B cells.

Recipients received nonmyeloablative bone marrow transplants from related graft donors, with transient mixed chimerism. Sequencing used immunoSEQ multiplex PCR; TCRdb keeps in-frame clones, though not all of them. The data hold about 81,000 clones, with roughly 90% observed a single time. Source: CD4+ T cells from blood (PBMCs), taken 24 months after the transplant. The sequence derives from a human patient who received a combined kidney and bone marrow transplant. Certain T cells may be donor cells from the graft. The J gene is TRBJ2-3, the V gene TRBV10-3, with TRBD2 matching 8 bases. The CDR3 loop is CAISESSRGGADTQYF. CDR3 DNA sequence: TGTGCCATCAGTGAGTCGTCCCGGGGGGGCGCAGATACGCAGTATTTT.